This T cell receptor beta chain is drawn from a study of Graves' ophthalmopathy and Graves' hyperthyroidism. Using RNA transcripts, the TCR beta CDR3 regions were amplified. Second-round multiplex PCR came after a first-round RT-PCR that employed HTBI primers. MiXCR, applied by TCRdb to the multiplex PCR reads, yields one record per CDR3 protein. The profile shows fewer than 650,000 distinct CDR3 sequences, 20% to 25% of them singletons. The CDR3 is made up of 15 amino acids. The germline V gene encodes CDR1 MNHNS and CDR2 SASEGT. Germline trimming cut 6 bases from V and 6 bases from J; bases unmatched to any gene: 11. This clonotype was counted ten times or more.

The clonotype originates from a woman between 18 and 30 years old with stable Graves' hyperthyroidism. Some clones in this sample may be carry-over from other donors' samples. The sequenced sample consisted of peripheral blood. V usage is TRBV6-1 and J usage is TRBJ2-7, with TRBD1 identical over 10 bases. DNA of the CDR3: TGTGCCAGCAGAGACCCCGGGACAGGGGCCGCCGAGCAGTACTTC. Translation gives CASRDPGTGAAEQYF.